What follows are 31 T cell receptor beta chains derived from one specimen sequenced in a study of blood T cell repertoires in COVID-19. Measured with immunoSEQ multiplex PCR; TCRdb has only the in-frame clones, and not every one. The table has about 81,000 clones, about 84% seen once; the top ten hold under 15%. The sequencing sample was made of peripheral blood. These receptors all stem from a human donor in a cohort sampled during active COVID-19.

V usage is TRBV7-6 and J usage is TRBJ1-3; 9 positions agree with TRBD1. V trimming: 4 bases; J trimming: 2 bases; junction bases outside the gene matches: 3. CDR1 is SGHVS, CDR2 FNYEAQ, per germline. This CDR3 has 15 amino acids. CDR3 in DNA: TGTGCCAGCAGCTCAGGACAGGGGCCTGGAAACACCATATATTTT. This translates into CASSSGQGPGNTIYF.

This clone has only one observation. V gene TRBV28 combines with J gene TRBJ1-3, with D perhaps matching TRBD1 (6 bases). The germline V gene encodes CDR1 MDHEN and CDR2 SYDVKM. The CDR3 extends over 15 amino acids. V lost 5 bases and J lost 4, with 15 bases in between. DNA of the CDR3: TGTGCCAGCAGTCAGACAGGACGGCAAGGAAACACCATATATTTT. Translation: CASSQTGRQGNTIYF.

For the CDR3, the DNA is TGTGCCACCAGTAGGACTATAAACGGGGAGCTGTTTTTT. This translates into CATSRTINGELFF. This sequence joins TRBV24-1 and TRBJ2-2, with D tentatively TRBD2 (6 bases). Deletions cut 6 bases from V and 7 bases from J, with 11 bases between. In germline, CDR1 is KGHDR, CDR2 SFDVKD. The CDR3 covers 13 residues.

The rearrangement links TRBV15 to TRBJ2-7; TRBD2 matches 9 bases. Trimming cost V 1 base and J 0 bases; bases outside gene matches: 7. CDR1 LNHNV and CDR2 YYDKDF come from the germline V gene (reference sequence). CDR3 length: 17 amino acids. CDR3 sequence reads: CATSRVSGLALSYEQYF. Here the CDR3 DNA reads TGTGCCACCAGCAGAGTTTCGGGACTAGCCCTCTCCTACGAGCAGTACTTC.

The rearrangement uses TRBV12-3 or TRBV12-4 and TRBJ2-7; no clear D. V dropped 6 bases and J dropped 4 bases, with 7 bases sitting between them. This CDR3 is built from 11 residues. The CDR3 nucleotides are TGTGCCAGCAGCCCCAGGTACGAGCAGTACTTC. It specifies CASSPRYEQYF.

This sequence joins TRBV4-2 and TRBJ2-2; D is ambiguous. V lost 0 bases, J lost 0 bases, and 8 bases lay in between. CDR1 and CDR2 from the germline V gene are LGHNA and YNFKEQ. The length of the CDR3 is 16 residues. CDR3 nucleotides: TGTGCCAGCAGCCAAGATCTCCTAGCGAACACCGGGGAGCTGTTTTTT. This gives the protein CASSQDLLANTGELFF.

This chain connects TRBV27 to TRBJ1-5; possibly TRBD1 for D (5 bases). The CDR3 is 15 residues long. Germline CDR1 reads MNHEY; CDR2 reads SMNVEV (reference sequence). The V end was cut by 1 base, the J end by 4 bases, with 11 bases between. CDR3: CASSLWAGNNQPQHF. The CDR3 nucleotides read TGTGCCAGCAGTTTATGGGCAGGGAATAATCAGCCCCAGCATTTT.

This chain uses TRBV25-1 with TRBJ1-1; no reliable D call. The germline V gene has CDR1 MGHDK and CDR2 SYGVNS. CDR3 length: 15 amino acids. V shed 4 bases and J shed 3 bases, with 15 bases lying between them. The CDR3 nucleotides are TGTGCCAGCAGTGGAGGACTTCAGCGGGACACTGAAGCTTTCTTT. It yields the protein CASSGGLQRDTEAFF.

The sample holds a few counts of this clone. The CDR3 region has the DNA TGTGCCAGCAGCCCAGAGGGGACTAACACTGAAGCTTTCTTT. This sequence encodes CASSPEGTNTEAFF. The V call is TRBV7-9, the J call TRBJ1-1, with a possible D match to TRBD1 (5 bases). CDR1 and CDR2 (germline): SEHNR, FQNEAQ (reference sequence). The CDR3 length is 14 residues. V was pared by 5 bases and J by 2 bases, with 12 bases between.

The chain is built from TRBV29-1 and TRBJ1-2; TRBD1 is a possible D gene (6 bases). This CDR3 region has 13 residues. The V gene's germline CDR1 is SQVTM and CDR2 ANQGSEA. V was clipped by 6 bases and J by 0 bases, with 11 bases between them. The CDR3 reads CSVGTPANYGYTF. The CDR3 DNA reads as TGCAGCGTGGGGACACCCGCTAACTATGGCTACACCTTC.

This chain joins TRBV2 and TRBJ1-1, with a weak D call TRBD1 (6 bases). The CDR3 sequence is 15 residues long. CDR1 is SNHLY, CDR2 FYNNEI, per germline. V was cut by 7 bases and J by 0 bases, with 15 bases left in between. The CDR3, as DNA: TGTGCCAGCATCGGACAGAGAGCCTTGAACACTGAAGCTTTCTTT. This encodes CASIGQRALNTEAFF.

This clone came up once. The gene calls are TRBV19 and TRBJ2-3; 8 bases are a match to TRBD2. The CDR3 sequence is 15 residues long. Trimming cost V 6 bases and J 2 bases; bases outside gene matches: 7. The germline V gene has CDR1 LNHDA and CDR2 SQIVND (reference sequence). The CDR3 DNA follows: TGTGCCAGTAGAGAGGGCGGGGGGTACACAGATACGCAGTATTTT. Its protein is CASREGGGYTDTQYF.

The chain uses TRBV3-1 (or the pseudogene TRBV3-2) and TRBJ1-5; 9 positions agree with TRBD1. V lost 7 bases and J lost 2; bases outside the gene matches: 21. CDR3 length: 20 residues. From germline, CDR1 is LGHDT and CDR2 YNNKEL (reference sequence). For the CDR3, the DNA is TGTGCCAGCAACAAGACAAGAAGCCTCTTCCGGACAGGGGGCAATCAGCCCCAGCATTTT. Translation: CASNKTRSLFRTGGNQPQHF.

The chain is built from TRBV3-1 (or the pseudogene TRBV3-2) and TRBJ2-7; 7 nucleotides agree with TRBD1. The germline V gene has CDR1 LGHDT and CDR2 YNNKEL (reference sequence). The ends lost 4 bases at V and 2 bases at J; junction bases unmatched: 5. CDR3 length: 14 residues. This chain's CDR3 is CASSRQGPTYEQYF. The CDR3 DNA is TGTGCCAGCAGCCGACAGGGCCCTACCTACGAGCAGTACTTC.

The rearrangement links TRBV7-3 to TRBJ2-1, with 13 bases matching TRBD2. Trimming took 2 bases from V and 7 from J; bases not matched to a gene: 2. Germline V gives CDR1 SGHTA, CDR2 FQGTGA. CDR3 length equals 15 residues. The CDR3, as DNA: TGTGCCAGCAGCTTAGGACTAGCGGGGGTGAATGAGCAGTTCTTC. Its translation: CASSLGLAGVNEQFF.

This rearrangement joins TRBV12-5 to TRBJ2-7, with D maybe TRBD1 (6 bases). V lost 5 bases and J 2 bases, leaving 13 bases between the germline ends. CDR1 LGHNT and CDR2 FRNRAP come from the germline V gene. This CDR3 is built from 14 residues. CDR3 coding DNA: TGTGCTAGTGGTCCAGGGGATTTCCCCTACGAGCAGTACTTC. Amino acid sequence: CASGPGDFPYEQYF.

The chain carries TRBV30 and TRBJ1-1; D possibly corresponds to TRBD1 (6 bases). The CDR3 spans 14 residues. Trimming stripped 2 bases from V and 1 base from J, with 11 bases between. Germline V gene sequence: CDR1 GTSNPN, CDR2 SVGIG (reference sequence). CDR3 sequence (DNA): TGTGCCTGGAGTTTACAGGGAACGAACACTGAAGCTTTCTTT. Translation gives CAWSLQGTNTEAFF.

The chain combines TRBV18 with TRBJ2-7; 7 bases fit TRBD1. Germline V gene sequence: CDR1 KGHSH, CDR2 LQKENI. V shed 3 bases and J 3 bases; nucleotides not matched to a gene: 2. The CDR3 consists of 13 residues. CDR3 in amino acids: CASSPTGSYEQYF. As DNA, the CDR3 is TGTGCCAGCTCACCGACAGGGAGCTACGAGCAGTACTTC.

This chain uses TRBV10-3 with TRBJ1-4; 8 bases match TRBD1. V lost 10 bases, J lost 5 bases, and 6 bases stayed unmatched. CDR3 length: 13 residues. Germline V gives CDR1 ENHRY, CDR2 SYGVKD. The CDR3: CATQDRGNEKLFF. The CDR3 DNA reads TGTGCCACCCAAGACAGGGGAAATGAAAAACTGTTTTTT.

This chain connects TRBV7-6 to TRBJ2-5; 11 bases agree with TRBD2. There are 15 residues in the CDR3. Trimming took 8 bases from V and 0 from J; bases not matched to a gene: 5. In germline, CDR1 is SGHVS, CDR2 FNYEAQ. The CDR3 protein is CASGGTSGDQETQYF. The CDR3 DNA sequence: TGTGCCAGCGGTGGGACTAGCGGAGACCAAGAGACCCAGTACTTC. Together with reference TRBV7-6 and TRBJ2-5, the CDR3 gives the full variable domain: GAGVSQSPRYKVTKRGQDVALRCDPISGHVSLYWYRQALGQGPEFLTYFNYEAQQDKSGLPNDRFSAERPEGSISTLTIQRTEQRDSAMYRCASGGTSGDQETQYFGPGTRLLVL.

The chain combines TRBV18 with TRBJ2-5, with TRBD2 matching over 10 bases. This CDR3 has 15 residues. Germline CDR1 reads KGHSH; CDR2 reads LQKENI. Trimming at V came to 6 bases and at J to 5 bases, leaving 9 bases not matched to a gene. CDR3 sequence reads: CASSPTSGKGETQYF. The CDR3, as DNA: TGTGCCAGCTCCCCCACTAGCGGGAAGGGTGAGACCCAGTACTTC.

The genes are TRBV5-4 and TRBJ2-3; tentative D call: TRBD2 (7 bases). The germline gives CDR1 SGHNT, CDR2 YYREEE (reference sequence). The CDR3 has 16 amino acids. Between the trimmed V and J ends, which lost 3 bases and 2 bases, there was a span of 16 bases. Here the CDR3 reads CASSWEAGAPTDTQYF. The CDR3 DNA follows: TGTGCCAGCAGCTGGGAGGCGGGGGCCCCCACAGATACGCAGTATTTT.

The rearrangement uses TRBV25-1 and TRBJ1-5, with D hard to call. CDR3 length: 9 residues. Germline V gives CDR1 MGHDK, CDR2 SYGVNS. Trimming cost V 9 bases and J 6 bases, with 3 bases left between them. The CDR3 loop is CARAQPQHF. The CDR3 nucleotides are TGTGCCAGGGCTCAGCCCCAGCATTTT.

The chain employs TRBV4-1 and TRBJ2-7; 10 bases map to TRBD1. The CDR3 totals 14 residues. J gave up 5 bases and V 3 bases, and 4 bases lay outside the gene matches. Germline loops: CDR1 MGHRA, CDR2 YSYEKL. In DNA, the CDR3 is TGCGCCAGCAGCCAGGGACAGGGGTCGGACGAGCAGTACTTC. Its translation: CASSQGQGSDEQYF.

The J gene is TRBJ2-5, the V gene TRBV28, with 7 bases identical to TRBD1. The germline gives CDR1 MDHEN, CDR2 SYDVKM. The CDR3 covers 12 residues. Trimming cost V 7 bases and J 5 bases; bases outside gene matches: 4. The CDR3 bases are TGTGCCAGCATGAGGGGGCGGGAGACCCAGTACTTC. Protein product: CASMRGRETQYF.

This clone has only one observation. This chain links TRBV19 with TRBJ2-1, with 7 nucleotides matching TRBD1. CDR1 and CDR2 (germline): LNHDA, SQIVND (reference sequence). The trim removed 5 bases at V and 4 bases at J, leaving 11 bases unmatched. The CDR3 is 16 residues long. In DNA, the CDR3 is TGTGCCAGTAGTTCCTTCCGGGACAGTAAATACAATGAGCAGTTCTTC. Protein product: CASSSFRDSKYNEQFF.

The V call is TRBV28, the J call TRBJ1-2; D call uncertain. CDR1 MDHEN and CDR2 SYDVKM come from the germline V gene. The CDR3 has 13 amino acids. Trimming took 2 bases from V and 1 from J, leaving 5 bases between them. For the CDR3, the DNA is TGTGCCAGCAGTTTAGGCATTAACTATGGCTACACCTTC. Residues: CASSLGINYGYTF.

This clone was observed a handful of times. The CDR3 sequence: CASRQSEGSPLHF. CDR3 DNA: TGTGCCAGCAGACAATCGGAGGGTTCACCCCTCCACTTT. The rearrangement joins TRBV12-3 or TRBV12-4 to TRBJ1-6; D is unresolved. Trimming removed 6 bases at V and 9 bases at J, with 12 bases between. The CDR3 loop spans 13 amino acids.

This clone showed up many times. The rearrangement uses TRBV2 and TRBJ2-7; D may be TRBD1 (5 bases). Germline V gene data show CDR1 as SNHLY and CDR2 as FYNNEI. Trimming left V 5 bases short and J 5 bases short, with 13 bases between. The CDR3 is 13 residues long. The CDR3 DNA reads TGTGCCAGCAGTTGGCAGGGTTTCCACGAGCAGTACTTC. Protein sequence: CASSWQGFHEQYF.

V gene TRBV6-5 combines with J gene TRBJ2-1, with D perhaps TRBD2 (6 bases). This CDR3 comprises 15 residues. Trimming took 6 bases from V and 9 from J, leaving 21 bases between them. Germline V gene lookup returns CDR1 MNHEY and CDR2 SVGAGI. The CDR3 DNA follows: TGTGCCAGCAGATTAGCGAGGGAGGTTCTCACTGAGCAGTTCTTC. It specifies CASRLAREVLTEQFF.

By proportion, this clone is medium-sized. V and J are TRBV5-8 and TRBJ2-7; perhaps TRBD2 as D (6 bases). V lost 4 bases to trimming and J lost 5 bases, with 22 bases between them. Germline CDR1 reads SGHTS; CDR2 reads YDEGEE. The CDR3 has 16 residues. The CDR3 DNA follows: TGTGCCAGCAGCCGCGGGACGGACCTCTTTCTGGACGAGCAGTACTTC. It is translated as CASSRGTDLFLDEQYF.